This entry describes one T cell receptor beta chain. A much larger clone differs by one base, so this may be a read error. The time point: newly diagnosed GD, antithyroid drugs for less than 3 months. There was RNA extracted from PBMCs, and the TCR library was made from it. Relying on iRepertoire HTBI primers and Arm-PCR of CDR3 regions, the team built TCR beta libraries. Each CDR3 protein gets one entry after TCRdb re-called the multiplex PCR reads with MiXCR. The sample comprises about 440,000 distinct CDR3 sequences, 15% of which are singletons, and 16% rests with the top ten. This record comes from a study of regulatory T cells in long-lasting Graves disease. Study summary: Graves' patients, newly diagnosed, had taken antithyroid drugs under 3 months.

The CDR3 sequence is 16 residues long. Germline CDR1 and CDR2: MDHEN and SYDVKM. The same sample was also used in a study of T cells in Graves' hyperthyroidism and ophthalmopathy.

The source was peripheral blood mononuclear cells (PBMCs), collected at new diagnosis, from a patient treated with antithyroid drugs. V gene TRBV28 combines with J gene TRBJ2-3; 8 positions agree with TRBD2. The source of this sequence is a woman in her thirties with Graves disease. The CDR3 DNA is TGTGCCTGCAGCCCCCGTAGCGGGACAAGGGGAGATACGCAGTATTTT. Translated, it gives CACSPRSGTRGDTQYF. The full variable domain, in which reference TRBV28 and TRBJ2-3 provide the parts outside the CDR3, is DVKVTQSSRYLVKRTGEKVFLECVQDMDHENMFWYRQDPGLGLRLIYFSYDVKMKEKGDIPEGYSVSREKKERFSLILESASTNQTSMYLCACSPRSGTRGDTQYFGPGTRLTVL.